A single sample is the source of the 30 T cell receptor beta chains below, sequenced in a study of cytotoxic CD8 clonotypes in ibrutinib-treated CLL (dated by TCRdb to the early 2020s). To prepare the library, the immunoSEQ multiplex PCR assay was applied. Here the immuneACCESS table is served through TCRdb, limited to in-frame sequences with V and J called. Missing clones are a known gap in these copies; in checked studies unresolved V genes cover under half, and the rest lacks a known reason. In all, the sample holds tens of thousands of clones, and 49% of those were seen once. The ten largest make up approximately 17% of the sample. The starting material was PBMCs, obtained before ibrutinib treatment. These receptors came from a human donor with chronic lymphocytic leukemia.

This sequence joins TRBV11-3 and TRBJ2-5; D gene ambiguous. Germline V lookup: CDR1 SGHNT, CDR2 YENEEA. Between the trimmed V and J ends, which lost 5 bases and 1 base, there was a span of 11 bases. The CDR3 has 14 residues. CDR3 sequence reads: CASSQWGGQETQYF. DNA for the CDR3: TGTGCCAGCAGCCAATGGGGTGGCCAAGAGACCCAGTACTTC.

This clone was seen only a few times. The CDR3 sequence is CASSWRGYEQYF. CDR3 sequence (DNA): TGTGCCAGCAGTTGGAGGGGCTACGAGCAGTACTTC. The gene calls are TRBV27 and TRBJ2-7, with D possibly being TRBD2 (6 bases). The CDR3 spans 12 residues. V was pared by 4 bases and J by 3 bases, with 7 bases between. Germline CDR1 MNHEY, CDR2 SMNVEV (reference sequence).

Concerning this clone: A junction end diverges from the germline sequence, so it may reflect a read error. CDR3 loop: CASSQGGGNEQYF. The CDR3 DNA reads TGTGCTAGCAGCCAGGGGGGCGGAAACGAGCAGTACTTC. The chain employs TRBV7-7 and TRBJ2-7, with D possibly matching TRBD1 (7 bases). This CDR3 has 13 amino acids. Germline V CDR1 and CDR2: SSHAT, FNYEAQ (reference sequence).

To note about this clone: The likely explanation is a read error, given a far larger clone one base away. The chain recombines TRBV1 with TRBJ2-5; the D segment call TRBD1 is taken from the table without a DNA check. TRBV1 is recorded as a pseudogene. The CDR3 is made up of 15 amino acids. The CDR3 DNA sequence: TGCACCAGCAGCCAAGATACAGGGATATTAGAGACCCAGTACTTC. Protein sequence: CTSSQDTGILETQYF.

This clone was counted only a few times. CDR3 residues: CASSARETTNEKLFF. CDR3 bases: TGTGCCAGCAGCGCACGGGAGACAACTAATGAAAAACTGTTTTTT. This chain links TRBV4-2 with TRBJ1-4; D remains ambiguous. V was trimmed by 5 bases and J by 0 bases, leaving 10 bases between them. Germline V gene data show CDR1 as LGHNA and CDR2 as YNFKEQ. CDR3 length equals 15 residues.

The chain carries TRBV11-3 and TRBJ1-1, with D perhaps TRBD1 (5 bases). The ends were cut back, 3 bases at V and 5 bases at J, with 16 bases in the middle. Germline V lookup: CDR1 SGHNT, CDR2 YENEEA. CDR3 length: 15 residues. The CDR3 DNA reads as TGTGCCAGCAGCTTCTCGGATGGGGCGGAAACTGAAGCTTTCTTT. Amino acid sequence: CASSFSDGAETEAFF.

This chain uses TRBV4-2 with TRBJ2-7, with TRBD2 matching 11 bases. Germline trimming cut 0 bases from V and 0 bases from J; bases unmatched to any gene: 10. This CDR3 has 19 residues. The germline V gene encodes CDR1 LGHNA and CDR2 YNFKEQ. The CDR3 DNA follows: TGTGCCAGCAGCCAAGATACTAGCGGGGGAACCACCCTCTCCTACGAGCAGTACTTC. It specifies CASSQDTSGGTTLSYEQYF.

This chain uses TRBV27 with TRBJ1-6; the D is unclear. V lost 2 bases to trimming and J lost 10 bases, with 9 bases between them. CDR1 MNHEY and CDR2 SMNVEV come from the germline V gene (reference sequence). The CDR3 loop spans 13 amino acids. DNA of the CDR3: TGTGCCAGCAGTTTAAGATCCATCTCACCCCTCCACTTT. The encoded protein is CASSLRSISPLHF.

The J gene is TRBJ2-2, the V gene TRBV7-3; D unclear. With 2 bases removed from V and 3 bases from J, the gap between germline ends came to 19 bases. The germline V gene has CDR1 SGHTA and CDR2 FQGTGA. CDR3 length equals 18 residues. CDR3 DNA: TGTGCCAGCAGCTTATCCCCCGGCACATTGCCGTACACCGGGGAGCTGTTTTTT. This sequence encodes CASSLSPGTLPYTGELFF.

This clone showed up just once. The CDR3 sequence: CASSPPTSGGWNEQFF. CDR3 nucleotides: TGTGCCAGCTCACCACCGACTAGCGGGGGGTGGAATGAGCAGTTCTTC. This sequence joins TRBV18 and TRBJ2-1, with 13 bases lining up with TRBD2. This CDR3 is built from 16 residues. The V gene end was trimmed by 0 bases and the J gene end by 7 bases; junction bases not matched to a gene: 3. Per the germline V gene, CDR1 is KGHSH and CDR2 is LQKENI.

The DNA of the CDR3 is TGTGCCAGCAGCTGGAACAGGGAGGGGACCGGGGAGCTGTTTTTT. Amino acids: CASSWNREGTGELFF. The rearrangement uses TRBV11-2 and TRBJ2-2, with D possibly being TRBD2 (7 bases). V was clipped by 4 bases and J by 5 bases, with 14 bases between them. The CDR3 is made up of 15 amino acids. Germline V gene lookup returns CDR1 SGHAT and CDR2 FQNNGV.

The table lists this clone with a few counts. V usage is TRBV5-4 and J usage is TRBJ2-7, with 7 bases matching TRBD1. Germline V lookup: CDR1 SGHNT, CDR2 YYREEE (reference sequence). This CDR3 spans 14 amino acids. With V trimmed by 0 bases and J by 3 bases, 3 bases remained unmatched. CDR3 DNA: TGTGCCAGCAGCTTGGGACAGGGAATCTACGAGCAGTACTTC. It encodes CASSLGQGIYEQYF.

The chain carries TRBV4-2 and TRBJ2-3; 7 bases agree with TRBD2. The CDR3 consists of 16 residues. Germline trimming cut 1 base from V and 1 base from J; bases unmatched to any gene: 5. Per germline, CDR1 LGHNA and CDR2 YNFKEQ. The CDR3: CASSQAGGGGTDTQYF. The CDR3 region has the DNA TGTGCCAGCAGCCAAGCCGGCGGGGGTGGCACAGATACGCAGTATTTT.

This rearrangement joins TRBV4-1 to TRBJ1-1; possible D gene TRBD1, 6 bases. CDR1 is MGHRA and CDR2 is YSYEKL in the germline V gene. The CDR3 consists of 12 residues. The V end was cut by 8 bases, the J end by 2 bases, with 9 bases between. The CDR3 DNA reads TGCGCCAGCGGACAGATTAACACTGAAGCTTTCTTT. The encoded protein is CASGQINTEAFF.

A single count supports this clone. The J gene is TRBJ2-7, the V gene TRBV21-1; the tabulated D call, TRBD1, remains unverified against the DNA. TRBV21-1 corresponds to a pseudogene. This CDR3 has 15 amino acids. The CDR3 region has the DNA TGTGCCAGCAGCTTAGGAGGGACAGACTTCTACGAGCAGTACTTC. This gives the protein CASSLGGTDFYEQYF.

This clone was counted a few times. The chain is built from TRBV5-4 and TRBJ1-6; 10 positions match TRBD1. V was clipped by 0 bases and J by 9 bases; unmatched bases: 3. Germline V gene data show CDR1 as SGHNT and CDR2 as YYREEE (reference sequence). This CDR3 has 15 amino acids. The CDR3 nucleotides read TGTGCCAGCAGCTTGGAGACAGGGGGCCCTTCACCCCTCCACTTT. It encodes CASSLETGGPSPLHF.

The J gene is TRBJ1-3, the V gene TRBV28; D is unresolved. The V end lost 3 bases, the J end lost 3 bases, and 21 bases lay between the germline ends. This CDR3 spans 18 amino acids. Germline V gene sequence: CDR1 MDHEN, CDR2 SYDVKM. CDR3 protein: CASSFRPHYDGDGNTIYF. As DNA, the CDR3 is TGTGCCAGCAGTTTCCGCCCTCATTACGATGGGGATGGAAACACCATATATTTT.

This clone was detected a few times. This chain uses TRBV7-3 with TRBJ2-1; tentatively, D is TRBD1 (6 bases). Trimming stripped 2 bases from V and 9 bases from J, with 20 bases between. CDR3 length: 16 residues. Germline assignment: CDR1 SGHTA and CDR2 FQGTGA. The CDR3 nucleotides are TGTGCCAGCAGCTTAGGCCCCGCAGGGGTTATGGTTGAGCAGTTCTTC. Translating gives CASSLGPAGVMVEQFF. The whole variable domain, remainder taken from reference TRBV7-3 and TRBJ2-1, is GAGVSQTPSNKVTEKGKYVELRCDPISGHTALYWYRQSLGQGPEFLIYFQGTGAADDSGLPNDRFFAVRPEGSVSTLKIQRTERGDSAVYLCASSLGPAGVMVEQFFGPGTRLTVL.

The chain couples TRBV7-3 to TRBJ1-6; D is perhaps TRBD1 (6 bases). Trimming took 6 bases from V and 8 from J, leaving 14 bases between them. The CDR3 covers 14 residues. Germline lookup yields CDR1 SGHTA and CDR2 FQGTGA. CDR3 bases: TGTGCCAGCAGAACAGGGACGACACATTCACCCCTCCACTTT. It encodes CASRTGTTHSPLHF.

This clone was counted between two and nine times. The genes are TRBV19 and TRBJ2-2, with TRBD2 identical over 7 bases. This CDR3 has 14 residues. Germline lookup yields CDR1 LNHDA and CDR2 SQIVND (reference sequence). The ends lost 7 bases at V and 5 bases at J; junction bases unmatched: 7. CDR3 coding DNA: TGTGCCAGTAAGGGCGGGGGAGGTACCGGGGAGCTGTTTTTT. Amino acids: CASKGGGGTGELFF.

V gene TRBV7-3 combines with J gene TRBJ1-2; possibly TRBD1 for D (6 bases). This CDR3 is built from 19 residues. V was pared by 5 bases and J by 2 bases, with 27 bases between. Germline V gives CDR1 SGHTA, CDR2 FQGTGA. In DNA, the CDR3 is TGTGCCAGCAGCAGCTCTGGCACAGGGATAAATCTTGGGAACTATGGCTACACCTTC. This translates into CASSSSGTGINLGNYGYTF.

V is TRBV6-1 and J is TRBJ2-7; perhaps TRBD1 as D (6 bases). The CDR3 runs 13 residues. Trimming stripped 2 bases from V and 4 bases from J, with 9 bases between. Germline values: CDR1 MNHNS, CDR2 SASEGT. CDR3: CASSEKDRYEQYF. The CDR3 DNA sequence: TGTGCCAGCAGTGAAAAGGACAGATACGAGCAGTACTTC.

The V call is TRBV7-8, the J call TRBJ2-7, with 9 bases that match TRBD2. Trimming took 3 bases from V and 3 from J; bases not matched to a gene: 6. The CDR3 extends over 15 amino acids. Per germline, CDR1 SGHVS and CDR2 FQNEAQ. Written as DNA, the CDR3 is TGTGCCAGCAGCTTCTTTAGCGGGAGAAACTACGAGCAGTACTTC. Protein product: CASSFFSGRNYEQYF.

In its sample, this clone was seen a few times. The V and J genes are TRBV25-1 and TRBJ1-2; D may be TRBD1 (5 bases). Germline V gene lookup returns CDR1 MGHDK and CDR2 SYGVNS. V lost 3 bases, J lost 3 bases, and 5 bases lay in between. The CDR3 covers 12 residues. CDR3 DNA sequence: TGTGCCAGCAGTGAGGGGGACTATGGCTACACCTTC. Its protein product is CASSEGDYGYTF.

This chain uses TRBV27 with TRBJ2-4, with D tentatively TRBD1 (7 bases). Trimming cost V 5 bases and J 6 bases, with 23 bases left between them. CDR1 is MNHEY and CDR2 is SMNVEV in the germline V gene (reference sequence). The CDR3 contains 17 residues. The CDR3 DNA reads TGTGCCAGCAGTCCCGATCCCACACGACAGGGAGGAAACATTCAGTACTTC. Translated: CASSPDPTRQGGNIQYF.

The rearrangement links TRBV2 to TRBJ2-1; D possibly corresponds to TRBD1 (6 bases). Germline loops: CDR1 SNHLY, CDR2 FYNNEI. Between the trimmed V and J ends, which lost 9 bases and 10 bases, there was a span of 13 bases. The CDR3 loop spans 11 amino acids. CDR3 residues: CASLQGWEQFF. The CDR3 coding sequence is TGTGCCAGTTTACAGGGCTGGGAGCAGTTCTTC.

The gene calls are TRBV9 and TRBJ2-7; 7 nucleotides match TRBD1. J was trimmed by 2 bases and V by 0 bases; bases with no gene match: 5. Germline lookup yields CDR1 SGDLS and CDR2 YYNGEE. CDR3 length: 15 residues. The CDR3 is CASSVEKGGPYEQYF. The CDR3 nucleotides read TGTGCCAGCAGCGTAGAAAAAGGGGGCCCCTACGAGCAGTACTTC.

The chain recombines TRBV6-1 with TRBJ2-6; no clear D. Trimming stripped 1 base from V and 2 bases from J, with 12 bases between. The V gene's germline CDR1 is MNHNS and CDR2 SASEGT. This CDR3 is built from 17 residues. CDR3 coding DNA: TGTGCCAGCAGTGAAGATAGGGTTCGACCTGGGGCCAACGTCCTGACTTTC. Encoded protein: CASSEDRVRPGANVLTF.

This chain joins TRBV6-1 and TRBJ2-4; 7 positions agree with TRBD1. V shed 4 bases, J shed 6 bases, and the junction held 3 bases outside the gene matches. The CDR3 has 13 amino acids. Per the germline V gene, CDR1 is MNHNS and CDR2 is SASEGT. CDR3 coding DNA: TGTGCCAGCAGTGGACAGGGCCGAAACATTCAGTACTTC. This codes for CASSGQGRNIQYF.

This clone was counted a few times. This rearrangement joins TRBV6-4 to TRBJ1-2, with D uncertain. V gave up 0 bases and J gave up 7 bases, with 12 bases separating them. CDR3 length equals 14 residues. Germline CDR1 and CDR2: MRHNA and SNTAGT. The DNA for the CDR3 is TGTGCCAGCAGTGACTCGAATGGGGTTTCTGGCTACACCTTC. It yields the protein CASSDSNGVSGYTF.